Given below is one T cell receptor (beta chain) in context. The antigen is undetermined. The PCR used 60 Vbeta and 13 Jbeta primers. Assay used: immunoSEQ multiplex PCR; TCRdb lists only in-frame clones, some missing. The sample includes about 150,000 clones, 82% seen only once; the top ten take 5.5% to 8.5%. The sample originates from a study of cytomegalovirus exposure and HLA in healthy donors. Study summary: As released early, the data held about 85 million unique TCRs from HLA-typed donors. Clustering assigned about 79% of the approximately 400 genotyped donors to the Caucasian-associated ancestry cluster. Study-level results: Cytomegalovirus-associated TCR beta chains were listed, numbering 150 to 200. Previously analyzed data showed that most TCR beta V segments were productive at a frequency of about 87% or about 30%.

J was trimmed by 3 bases and V by 5 bases; bases with no gene match: 4. Germline CDR1 and CDR2: MNHEY and SVGAGI. The CDR3 runs to 14 residues. What was sequenced was PBMCs. J is TRBJ2-7 and V is TRBV6-5, with 10 bases lining up with TRBD1. This clonotype was obtained from a woman aged 50 to 60 in good health and CMV-seropositive. The CDR3 DNA is TGTGCCAGCAGTCACGGGGACAGGGGCTACGAGCAGTACTTC. Its translation: CASSHGDRGYEQYF.